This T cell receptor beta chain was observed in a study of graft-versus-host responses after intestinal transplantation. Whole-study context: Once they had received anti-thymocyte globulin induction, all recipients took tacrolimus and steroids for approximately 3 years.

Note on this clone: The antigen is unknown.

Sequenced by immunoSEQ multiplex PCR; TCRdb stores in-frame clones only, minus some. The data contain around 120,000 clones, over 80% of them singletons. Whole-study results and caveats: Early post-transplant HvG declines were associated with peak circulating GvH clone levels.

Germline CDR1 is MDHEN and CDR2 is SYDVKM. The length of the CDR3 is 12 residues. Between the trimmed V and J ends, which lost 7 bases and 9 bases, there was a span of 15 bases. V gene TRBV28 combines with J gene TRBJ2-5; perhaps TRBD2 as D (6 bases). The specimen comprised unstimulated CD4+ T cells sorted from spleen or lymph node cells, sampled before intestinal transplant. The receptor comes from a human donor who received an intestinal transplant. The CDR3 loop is CASTLLGGPQYF. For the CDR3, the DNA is TGTGCCAGCACCCTTTTGGGGGGTCCCCAGTACTTC.